This T cell receptor beta chain emerged from a study of T cells in Graves' hyperthyroidism and ophthalmopathy. Diagnoses used clinical symptoms, serum thyroxine and TRAb, thyroid ultrasound and orbital computed tomography. Study outcomes and limitations: It was a median around 6 months before onset that the model predicted ophthalmopathy.

This clonotype occurred a few times. Its specificity is unknown. The length of the CDR3 is 15 residues. The V and J ends lost 3 bases and 5 bases, in that order; junction bases with no gene match: 6. Germline-derived CDR1 and CDR2 are LGHDT and YNNKEL (reference sequence). Amplification of TCR beta CDR3 regions used RNA as the template. In the first-round RT-PCR of the TCR CDR3, the HTBI primer set was used. Each CDR3 protein gets one entry after TCRdb re-called the multiplex PCR reads with MiXCR. The table includes 450,000 to 500,000 distinct CDR3 sequences, approximately 23% detected once. This receptor was identified in a woman aged 70-85 years with Graves' ophthalmopathy. Sequencing was done on a sample of blood. The genes are TRBV3-1 and TRBJ2-3, with 9 bases matching TRBD2. The CDR3 here is CASSHSGSNKDTQYF. The DNA of the CDR3 is TGTGCCAGCAGCCATAGCGGGAGCAACAAAGATACGCAGTATTTT.